These 12 T cell receptor beta chains came from one sample sequenced in a study of blood T cell repertoires in COVID-19. Data came from immunoSEQ multiplex PCR; TCRdb stores just in-frame clones and leaves some out. Counted here are under 300,000 clones, approximately 86% occurring once; the ten biggest clones make up 4.5% to 5%. Sample: peripheral blood. The receptor set was obtained from a woman at least 80 years old with active or convalescent COVID-19.

V and J are TRBV30 and TRBJ2-1; unclear D gene. Germline assignment: CDR1 GTSNPN and CDR2 SVGIG (reference sequence). The CDR3 is 13 amino acids. Trimming took 4 bases from V and 6 from J, leaving 13 bases between them. CDR3 in DNA: TGTGCCTGGACTCCGGGTACTGGCAATGAGCAGTTCTTC. Its protein product is CAWTPGTGNEQFF.

The sample holds one count of this clone. The chain is built from TRBV28 and TRBJ2-1, with TRBD2 as a possible D gene (7 bases). The CDR3 sequence is 13 residues long. Trimming cost V 11 bases and J 4 bases, with 15 bases left between them. CDR1 is MDHEN, CDR2 SYDVKM, per germline. CDR3 DNA sequence: TGTGCCGTCGGAGGGGGGGGATACAATGAGCAGTTCTTC. Its protein product is CAVGGGGYNEQFF.

The chain employs TRBV6-5 and TRBJ1-2; D is possibly TRBD1 (5 bases). The CDR3 extends over 14 amino acids. Trimming removed 3 bases at V and 4 bases at J, with 12 bases between. CDR1 and CDR2 from the germline V gene are MNHEY and SVGAGI. The CDR3 coding sequence is TGTGCCAGCAGTTATCAGGACATGGCCTATGGCTACACCTTC. Its translation: CASSYQDMAYGYTF.

V gene TRBV2 combines with J gene TRBJ1-2; D may be TRBD1 (5 bases). The germline gives CDR1 SNHLY, CDR2 FYNNEI. Trimming removed 11 bases at V and 5 bases at J, with 12 bases between. CDR3 length: 11 amino acids. CDR3 DNA: TGTGCCTCCTTTAGGGGTTATGGCTACACCTTC. Protein product: CASFRGYGYTF.

The chain has TRBV6-1 and TRBJ1-1; D is undetermined. The CDR3 is 13 residues long. Germline CDR1 reads MNHNS; CDR2 reads SASEGT. V was clipped by 2 bases and J by 5 bases, with 9 bases between them. The CDR3 DNA is TGTGCCAGCAGTGAAAGCGGGAGGACTGAAGCTTTCTTT. Protein sequence: CASSESGRTEAFF.

V is TRBV3-1 (or the pseudogene TRBV3-2) and J is TRBJ1-2; D gene ambiguous. Trimming pared 2 bases from V and 5 bases from J, leaving 12 bases between. From germline, CDR1 is LGHDT and CDR2 YNNKEL (reference sequence). The CDR3 runs to 14 residues. As DNA, the CDR3 is TGTGCCAGCAGCCAAAATCTAAGAGTTTATGGCTACACCTTC. The encoded protein is CASSQNLRVYGYTF.

The V gene is TRBV27, the J gene TRBJ1-6; 8 bases match TRBD1. The V and J ends lost 5 bases and 11 bases, in that order; junction bases with no gene match: 8. The CDR3 consists of 14 residues. Germline CDR1 is MNHEY and CDR2 is SMNVEV (reference sequence). The CDR3 loop reads CASSEQGVRTPLHF. The CDR3 DNA sequence: TGTGCCAGCAGTGAACAGGGGGTACGGACACCCCTCCACTTT.

This clone has more than one count but fewer than ten. This chain links TRBV30 with TRBJ1-5, with TRBD1 matching 7 bases. The CDR3 loop spans 13 amino acids. Germline loops: CDR1 GTSNPN, CDR2 SVGIG (reference sequence). V trimming: 5 bases; J trimming: 0 bases; junction bases outside the gene matches: 1. The CDR3 DNA reads as TGTGCCTGGGGGACAGATAGCAATCAGCCCCAGCATTTT. Translating gives CAWGTDSNQPQHF.

This CDR3 is CASSHGMGREGLYEQYF. CDR3 nucleotides: TGCGCCAGCAGCCATGGGATGGGGCGGGAGGGCCTCTACGAGCAGTACTTC. This chain links TRBV5-1 with TRBJ2-7; 9 bases are shared with TRBD2. V shed 4 bases, J shed 3 bases, and the junction held 14 bases outside the gene matches. The germline CDR1 and CDR2 sequences are SGHRS and YFSETQ. This CDR3 spans 17 amino acids.

V gene TRBV30 combines with J gene TRBJ1-1, with a weak D call TRBD1 (5 bases). The germline V gene has CDR1 GTSNPN and CDR2 SVGIG (reference sequence). Trimming pared 3 bases from V and 1 base from J, leaving 15 bases between. This CDR3 spans 15 amino acids. The CDR3 sequence: CAWSVIGTGNTEAFF. DNA of the CDR3: TGTGCCTGGAGCGTAATTGGGACTGGGAACACTGAAGCTTTCTTT.

The V gene is TRBV5-4, the J gene TRBJ1-2, with 7 bases matching TRBD1. Germline CDR1 SGHNT, CDR2 YYREEE (reference sequence). The CDR3 sequence is 14 residues long. V lost 2 bases, J lost 2 bases, and 3 bases stayed unmatched. The CDR3 spells CASSFPGQNYGYTF. DNA of the CDR3: TGTGCCAGCAGCTTCCCGGGACAGAACTATGGCTACACCTTC.

V and J are TRBV5-1 and TRBJ2-2, with D possibly TRBD1 on 5 matching bases. CDR1 is SGHRS, CDR2 YFSETQ, per germline. Between the trimmed V and J ends, which lost 4 bases and 5 bases, there was a span of 15 bases. The CDR3 spans 15 residues. CDR3 residues: CASSTQGMGTGELFF. The CDR3 DNA is TGCGCCAGCAGCACGCAGGGTATGGGAACCGGGGAGCTGTTTTTT.